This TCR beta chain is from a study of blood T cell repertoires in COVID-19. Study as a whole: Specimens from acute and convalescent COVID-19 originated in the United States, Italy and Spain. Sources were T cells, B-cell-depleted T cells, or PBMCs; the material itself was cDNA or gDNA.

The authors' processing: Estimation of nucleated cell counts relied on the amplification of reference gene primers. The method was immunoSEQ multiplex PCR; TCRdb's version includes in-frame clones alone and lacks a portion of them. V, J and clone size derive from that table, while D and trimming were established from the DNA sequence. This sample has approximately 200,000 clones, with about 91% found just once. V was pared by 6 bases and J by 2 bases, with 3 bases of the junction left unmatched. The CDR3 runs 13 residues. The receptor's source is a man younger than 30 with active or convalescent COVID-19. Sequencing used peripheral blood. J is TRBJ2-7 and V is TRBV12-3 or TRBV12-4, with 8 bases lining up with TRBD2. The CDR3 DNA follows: TGTGCCAGCAGACTAGCGGTAACCTACGAGCAGTACTTC. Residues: CASRLAVTYEQYF.